This T cell receptor beta chain was sequenced during a study of cytomegalovirus exposure and HLA in healthy donors (dated by TCRdb to about 2017). A note on the overall study: According to an earlier analysis of several hundred of the donors, 200 million or so T cells yielded 117 million unique TCR beta sequences and roughly 280 Gb of sequence data. About 320 gigabases of sequencing data and approximately 85 million unique TCR sequences were included in an early release covering about 700 HLA-typed donors. Of the roughly 400 genotyped donors, approximately 83% fell in the genetic ancestry cluster associated with self-reported Caucasian donors. The aim of the study was to test whether cataloging public T cell receptors could identify signatures of past pathogen exposure. The T cell repertoires of 670 or so subjects were profiled by immunosequencing and related to cytomegalovirus serostatus. Along with the approximately 650-subject first cohort, a separate validation cohort of over a hundred different subjects was used. To predict cytomegalovirus infection status, the study combined high-throughput TCR immunosequencing, statistical association of individual TCRs with disease status, and machine learning. To study patterns of TCR occurrence, a later analysis re-analyzed previously published TCR beta repertoires from just over 650 donors and added high-resolution HLA genotyping. In the later analysis, no new phenotypic data were used to find candidate immune exposures; instead, reliance was placed on TCR beta sequences and their occurrence across donors. An earlier analysis of around 540 of the donors applied high-throughput TCR beta sequencing to assess whether each TCR beta V gene segment acted as functional or pseudogenic. Alongside the repertoire data, information on donor age, sex, ethnicity and CMV serostatus was compiled. A later genetic analysis used genome-wide SNP genotypes for about 65% of the roughly 700 donors, treating that subset as a discovery cohort. Every repertoire in the discovery cohort had been generated on one and the same sequencing platform. HLA typing included class I and class II loci at four-digit resolution. The number of typed donors differed by locus: about 620-640 for A, B, C, DRB1 and DQB1; some 540 for DQA1; fewer than 610 for DPA1; and about 450 for DPB1. Five DR-DQ haplotypes were treated as single units for association and clustering because of strong linkage in the cohort. Among several hundred genotyped donors of the cohort, an average of about 220,000 unique TCR beta nucleotide sequences was sequenced per donor, of which roughly 18% were non-productive. General study outcomes and caveats: When HLA alleles, especially DR and DQ, strongly co-occurred, attributing TCR associations to individual alleles was difficult. Most TCR sequences were seen in very few donors, while some public TCRs were found in many individuals. Immune exposure information for the cohort was limited to CMV serostatus. V-gene and J-gene trimming of TCR beta chains was associated with a missense DCLRE1C variant in a later genetic analysis, and the association was replicated in an independent cohort. Because counts were too low, around 17 rarely observed V segments, including chromosome 9 orphons, were left out of the earlier analysis of some 640 of the donors. Compared with the 666-donor mean, donors in an Asian-associated ancestry cluster had fewer N-insertions in productive TCRs, according to a later genetic analysis. Specific HLA alleles were associated with 18,000 or so TCR beta sequences at a false discovery rate of 0.05 in a later analysis. Most CMV-associated TCR beta chains appeared to be HLA-restricted in a later analysis, and the HLA associations seemed to be driven largely by CMV exposure. It was suggested by the authors that the approach could potentially be generalized to other disease states and immunological phenotypes. HLA typing was unavailable for some donors at each locus, so association tests used only the typed subset. According to a later analysis, TCR association rates differed among HLA loci, with DRB1 alleles showing the most associated TCRs and HLA-C alleles showing the fewest. Roughly uniform sequencing depth across donors was assumed in presence/absence analyses, although this assumption may not hold. Compared with equally common non-associated chains, HLA-associated TCR beta chains in a later analysis were more clonally expanded and had lower generation probabilities. A later analysis reported that several top co-occurrence clusters appeared linked to parvovirus B19, influenza, CMV and Epstein-Barr virus. Linkage disequilibrium might explain the correlated functional status among segregating V segments, but an unknown experimental factor could not be ruled out. A total of roughly 160 TCR beta chains were listed by the study as associated with cytomegalovirus. Some IMGT-functional V segments, including TRBV6-2 and TRBV6-3, could not be told apart with the 87-base-pair reads, so those segments were excluded. The classifier was reported to diagnose cytomegalovirus status with high specificity and sensitivity in both the original and validation cohorts. A cluster of highly shared sequence variants was judged likely to represent a technical artifact of the sequencing pipeline. A further reported finding was that TCR beta sequences accurately predicted the HLA-A and HLA-B alleles for most subjects in the first cohort. Three of the identified cytomegalovirus-associated TCR beta chains were confirmed in vitro to be specific for cytomegalovirus antigens. In this cohort, only TCR beta chains were sequenced, and detectable features were limited by the absence of alpha or paired-chain data. In an earlier analysis of about 540 of the donors, most TCR beta V segments were observed in productive rearrangements about 90% or about 30% of the time, broadly matching IMGT annotations.

In the case of this clone: The antigen it binds to is not known. No base-level quality is on record; no much larger clone is a single base apart.

Libraries were built with the immunoSEQ multiplex PCR assay. A mixture of 60 forward primers for TCR Vbeta segments and 13 reverse primers for TCR Jbeta segments was used in the multiplex PCR. Amplification of the CDR3 region of rearranged TCR beta genes was performed with a multiplex PCR assay on genomic DNA. On the Illumina HiSeq System, the amplified TCR beta libraries were sequenced as 87-base-pair reads. As for the original processing: A later analysis tallied around 80 million unique TCR beta chains across the 550 to 850 repertoires, and roughly 11 million of those chains were shared by two or more donors. Raw reads were error-corrected and collapsed into unique sequences with a nearest-neighbor algorithm that merged closely related sequences to remove PCR and sequencing errors. V, D and J gene segments were assigned by aligning CDR3 sequences to IMGT reference sequences. For a sequence to be retained, a match of at least six nucleotides was required to both a V gene segment and a J gene segment. A rearrangement counted as productive if the CDR3 had no stop codons and remained in frame with V and J, and every other rearrangement counted as non-productive. CDR3 was defined according to IMGT convention as the region running from the second conserved V-encoded cysteine to the conserved J-encoded phenylalanine. Sequences without an unambiguous match to a single V gene segment were excluded from the earlier analysis of a few hundred of the donors. In an earlier analysis of several hundred of the donors, V segments were called functional above 56.7% productive rearrangements and were called segregating when the between-donor standard deviation exceeded 5%. A statistical classification framework was built for diagnosing cytomegalovirus status from the catalog of TCR beta chain sequences. In a later analysis, TCR nucleotide sequences were compared against IMGT/GENE-DB human TR gene sequences so that V and J genes could be assigned. A later analysis assigned CDR3 sequences and most-parsimonious VDJ recombination scenarios with the TCRdist pipeline. A later analysis defined each TCR beta chain by its CDR3 amino acid sequence plus V-gene family, and excluded reads lacking a unique V-gene family. In a later analysis, 450 to 600 highly shared, low-generation-probability nucleotide sequences were removed to address suspected cross-contamination and a sequencing artifact. In a later analysis, a clonal expansion index for each public chain was calculated from normalized within-repertoire ranks of inferred template counts. In a later analysis, generation probabilities were computed using a VDJ recombination model fitted to out-of-frame rearrangements, and the results were checked against IGoR. In a later analysis, TCR-TCR, TCR-HLA and TCR-CMV co-occurrence was scored with hypergeometric tests, and a repertoire-size bias correction was applied to TCR pairs. To estimate false discovery rates, a later analysis permuted the HLA or CMV assignments 20 times. In a later analysis, co-occurring TCRs were grouped with DBSCAN, and TCRdist sequence similarity was added when clustering was performed within HLA-allele-positive subsets. Repertoires with fewer than 30,000 or more than 120,000 public chains, plus five repertoires with anomalous nucleotide sharing, were excluded from co-occurrence clustering. TCRdb retrieved this table from immuneACCESS and kept in-frame rearrangements only. Not all clones are present; in checked studies, unresolved V genes account for under half, and no reason is known for the remainder. Clonal size and the V and J genes are those of that table, whereas D and trimming came from the DNA. The sample contains 150,000 to 200,000 clones, around 81% of them found a single time. The ten most abundant clones make up approximately 1% of the sample.

The cohort comprised 666 healthy bone marrow donors. All cohort members were sampled while nominally healthy, although unrecorded immune exposures were likely present. The donor tested CMV seronegative and was one of the 352 seronegative cohort members. Each donor provided a peripheral blood sample, and peripheral blood mononuclear cells were used for TCR beta sequencing. Genomic DNA extraction from the blood cell samples was performed with the Qiagen DNeasy Blood Extraction Kit. CDR1 and CDR2 were assigned from the germline V gene as SGHRS and YFSETQ. V drops 0 bases and J drops 4 bases, leaving 14 bases in between. Reading from cysteine to phenylalanine, the CDR3 counts 16 amino acids. Only the CDR3 DNA is retained, 48 bases long and in frame from the first base.

The clonotype was recovered from a woman aged 40 to 55 in good health and CMV-seronegative. Rearrangement joined TRBV5-1 to TRBJ2-1; the D segment could be TRBD2, given 6 matching bases. Material for sequencing was PBMCs. The DNA reads TGCGCCAGCAGCTTGGCCACGGGGGTCATGTACAATGAGCAGTTCTTC. This translates into CASSLATGVMYNEQFF. Here the CDR3 is joined to the reference TRBV5-1 and TRBJ2-1 genes, and the full variable domain is: KAGVTQTPRYLIKTRGQQVTLSCSPISGHRSVSWYQQTPGQGLQFLFEYFSETQRNKGNFPGRFSGRQFSNSRSEMNVSTLELGDSALYLCASSLATGVMYNEQFFGPGTRLTVL.